This T cell receptor beta chain is from a study of shared clonotypes between healthy human individuals. On the study more broadly: CD8 memory received one plate per donor, CD8 naive two, CD4 memory three and CD4 naive three. Broader study findings: Some clonotypes were shared by all four sorted-subset donors, while others were not shared. The non-shared ones had lower generation probabilities than the shared ones. Researchers sampled only blood; tissue repertoires likely differ.

The protocol was immunoSEQ multiplex PCR, while the TCRdb copy is restricted to in-frame clones and leaves out a portion. Of about 2.1 million clones in the sample, 93% were seen once. CDR3 length: 14 residues. V was cut by 4 bases and J by 3 bases, with 13 bases left in between. Germline V lookup: CDR1 MNHEY, CDR2 SMNVEV (reference sequence). Naive CD8 cells were CD45RO-negative, positively selected for CCR7, excluding terminally differentiated effector memory CD45RA+ cells. With respect to this clone: Antigen: not known.

The receptor was derived from a man younger than 35 in good health. Some clones in this sample may be carry-over from other donors' samples. This chain uses TRBV27 with TRBJ2-7; tentatively, D is TRBD2 (6 bases). Sequences were obtained from naive CD8+ T cells from PBMCs. The CDR3 DNA is TGTGCCAGCAGTTATGACGGGGGTGTCTACGAGCAGTACTTC. Translating it yields CASSYDGGVYEQYF.